This T cell receptor (beta chain) appears in the sequencing data of a study of blood T cell repertoires in COVID-19. Study background: Spain, Italy and the United States supplied samples that represented acute and convalescent COVID-19.

Membership in each cohort depended on participant-reported clinical history. The recovered donors of Cohort 3 showed two negative PCRs, clearance, or symptom resolution. Trimming removed 0 bases from V and 4 bases from J, with 13 bases in between. This CDR3 spans 16 amino acids. In germline, CDR1 is MNHNY, CDR2 SVGAGI (reference sequence). This clone was found a few times. Repertoires were generated with immunoSEQ multiplex PCR, while TCRdb's copy carries only in-frame clones and drops some. This table holds a few hundred thousand clones, over 80% found once. This TCR was sampled from a woman under 30 who had recovered from COVID-19. Sequenced material: PBMCs or T cells enriched from blood (not recorded which). The chain couples TRBV6-6 to TRBJ2-1; D is perhaps TRBD1 (7 bases). The CDR3 region is CASSYSISGGYNEQFF. DNA of the CDR3: TGTGCCAGCAGTTACTCGATTTCAGGGGGGTACAATGAGCAGTTCTTC.